This TCR beta chain originates from a study of T cells in Graves' hyperthyroidism and ophthalmopathy (dated by TCRdb to 2018 to 2020). Describing the broader study: Peripheral blood samples were taken at the time of initial diagnosis, prior to any treatment. Whether ophthalmopathy could be predicted prospectively was tested in an independent validation cohort made up of 18 to 20 hyperthyroidism patients plus 17 patients who later progressed to ophthalmopathy. The paper describes TCR Vbeta CDR3 sequencing of 120 to 150 peripheral blood samples, made up of 43 ophthalmopathy patients, around 78 hyperthyroidism patients and about 17 progressor patients. A discovery cohort of roughly 100 patients, roughly 40 with Graves' ophthalmopathy and 55 to 65 with stable Graves' hyperthyroidism, was used to find distinguishing TCR V-J signatures. Following sampling, methimazole starting at 30 mg daily was given to hyperthyroidism patients, and high-dose intravenous methylprednisolone was given to ophthalmopathy patients. Thyroid tissue and blood T-cell repertoires from more than 5 Graves' hyperthyroidism patients were also compared in the study. For training and testing, the 100 or so patients in the discovery cohort were randomly divided in a 7:3 ratio.

The TCR beta CDR3 regions were amplified from RNA transcripts. A first-round RT-PCR of the TCR CDR3 used the HTBI primer set with the Qiagen OneStep RT-PCR kit. Libraries were constructed in a second round of multiplex PCR, after which size selection and purification were performed. Sequencing of the libraries was done on an Illumina HiSeq2000 using paired-end 100 bp reads. The authors processed their data as follows. SOAPnuke was used to process the raw data, throwing out any read that contained adapters or uncalled bases, had a mean Phred below 15, or lacked an exact constant-primer or identifier match. High-quality paired reads were merged with COPE v1.2.5, and unique nucleotide sequences were defined as clonotypes. Clonotypes were aligned to IMGT TRBV, TRBD and TRBJ reference segments using MiTCR v1.1. The analysis included only V-J combinations with a frequency above 0.0001, which together covered 99% to 99.2% of the repertoires. The TCS score was defined as F50 (clonal expansion) divided by E x V (chaos), with BLOSUM62-based TCRdist calculated between CDR3 peptides within each V-J. Welch's t-statistics and random forest reduced fewer than 600 V-J features to around 14, which were used in a naive Bayes classifier (R e1071). Through fastp at Q25 and MiXCR, TCRdb rebuilt clones from the public reads, retaining in-frame beta chains. Rows merge per CDR3 protein into single entries with the most common DNA and genes. The V and J calls reflect TCRdb's pipeline rather than the authors' work. This sample gives 600,000 or so distinct CDR3 sequences in total; approximately 15% of them show up just once. The top ten hold around 7% of the sample.

Broader findings and caveats from the paper: In validation, progression to ophthalmopathy was predicted by the model with approximately 67% sensitivity and 72% to 80% specificity, a median of about 6 months before onset. Sample size was not statistically predetermined, and investigators were not blinded to group allocation. Most expanded thyroid clonotypes (frequency above 0.001) were also detected in blood, a finding suggesting that blood repertoires may reflect thyroid immune responses. Ophthalmopathy was separated from stable hyperthyroidism by a 13 V-J signature model, with around 90% sensitivity and approximately 81% specificity obtained in cross-validation and 80%/75% obtained in testing.

This clonotype was detected many times. There is no known antigen for this receptor. No base quality information exists; no much larger clone differs at one position. The CDR3 has 15 amino acids, counting the end cysteine and phenylalanine. This entry keeps only the CDR3 DNA: 45 bases, framed from base 1. The germline V gene specifies MDHEN as CDR1 and SYDVKM as CDR2. The junction shows trimming of 8 bases on V and 10 bases on J, and the gene matches do not reach 15 bases of it. Ophthalmopathy patients had moderately to severely active disease, with a Clinical Activity Score of 3 or more, a NOSPECS grade of 4 or more, and a disease duration of less than 3 months. Exclusion was applied to patients with uncontrolled infections, other autoimmune diseases, pregnancy or lactation. Diagnoses were based on clinical symptoms, serum thyroxine and TRAb, thyroid ultrasound and orbital computed tomography. PBMCs were separated from over 9 ml of fresh peripheral blood using Ficoll-Paque density gradient centrifugation. Total RNA was extracted using Trizol reagent, and RNA quality was assessed on an Agilent 2100 Bioanalyzer.

The clonotype comes from a young woman with Graves' ophthalmopathy. Recombination connected TRBV28 to TRBJ1-4, with 8 central nucleotides matching TRBD1. The sequenced sample consisted of blood. The CDR3 is CASGWLRTGNGKLFF. The DNA is as follows: TGTGCCAGCGGCTGGTTGAGGACAGGGAACGGAAAACTGTTTTTT.